This entry lists 24 T cell receptor beta chains sequenced from one sample in a study of T cell changes during pregnancy in multiple sclerosis (dated by TCRdb to the late 2010s). The library was made by the immunoSEQ multiplex PCR assay. Held by TCRdb, this immuneACCESS table contains in-frame sequences only and omits some clones. Under half of the omission traces to an unresolved V gene where checked; the cause of the rest is unknown. This sample comprises 95,000 to 100,000 clones, more than 85% of them detected only once. Around 3.1% of the sample belongs to the ten largest clones. Sequenced here: peripheral blood, sampled in the second trimester of pregnancy. The source is a female donor with multiple sclerosis, enrolled in a pregnancy study.

This chain connects TRBV15 to TRBJ2-5; 12 bases line up with TRBD2. This CDR3 comprises 17 residues. Germline lookup yields CDR1 LNHNV and CDR2 YYDKDF (reference sequence). The J segment lost 0 bases and the V segment lost 0 bases, leaving 2 bases of the junction unmatched. The CDR3 region is CATSRELAGGYQETQYF. Written as DNA, the CDR3 is TGTGCCACCAGCAGAGAACTAGCGGGAGGATACCAAGAGACCCAGTACTTC.

The chain joins TRBV18 to TRBJ2-7; a possible D gene is TRBD2 (6 bases). The V end lost 3 bases, the J end lost 7 bases, and 10 bases lay between the germline ends. The CDR3 contains 12 residues. From germline, CDR1 is KGHSH and CDR2 LQKENI. The CDR3 is CASSPESGEQYF. The CDR3 DNA reads as TGTGCCAGCTCACCCGAGAGCGGGGAGCAGTACTTC.

This clone was detected once. One junction end does not reproduce the germline sequence, and a read error may be involved. The rearrangement links TRBV19 to TRBJ1-1; 10 bases are shared with TRBD1. This CDR3 comprises 11 residues. Germline V CDR1 and CDR2: LNHDA, SQIVND (reference sequence). CDR3 coding DNA: TGTGCCTGTAGACAGGGGGCAGAAGCTTTCTTT. This gives the protein CACRQGAEAFF.

A single count supports this clone. The chain couples TRBV5-8 to TRBJ2-7; maybe TRBD2 (6 bases). The ends were cut back, 0 bases at V and 3 bases at J, with 19 bases in the middle. CDR3 size: 17 residues. Germline V CDR1 and CDR2: SGHTS, YDEGEE. The CDR3 DNA is TGTGCCAGCAGCTTGGGATTGGGCGGGACGAATTACTACGAGCAGTACTTC. This gives the protein CASSLGLGGTNYYEQYF.

The chain uses TRBV5-1 and TRBJ1-1; TRBD1 agrees at 9 bases. V trimming: 2 bases; J trimming: 2 bases; junction bases outside the gene matches: 7. This CDR3 has 16 amino acids. Germline V lookup: CDR1 SGHRS, CDR2 YFSETQ. As DNA, the CDR3 is TGCGCCAGCAGCTTTGGGGACAGGGCGATAAACACTGAAGCTTTCTTT. The encoded protein is CASSFGDRAINTEAFF. Full variable domain (outside the CDR3, taken from reference TRBV5-1 and TRBJ1-1): KAGVTQTPRYLIKTRGQQVTLSCSPISGHRSVSWYQQTPGQGLQFLFEYFSETQRNKGNFPGRFSGRQFSNSRSEMNVSTLELGDSALYLCASSFGDRAINTEAFFGQGTRLTVV.

CDR3 sequence (DNA): TGTGCCAGCAGGTACACTAGCGGCAATGAGCAGTTCTTC. Translating gives CASRYTSGNEQFF. The chain combines TRBV6-6 with TRBJ2-1; 8 nucleotides agree with TRBD2. The CDR3 sequence is 13 residues long. The V gene's germline CDR1 is MNHNY and CDR2 SVGAGI (reference sequence). V shed 6 bases, J shed 6 bases, and the junction held 4 bases outside the gene matches.

The chain combines TRBV5-1 with TRBJ2-1; 11 nucleotides match TRBD2. Germline V gene data show CDR1 as SGHRS and CDR2 as YFSETQ. This CDR3 contains 15 residues. With V trimmed by 4 bases and J by 7 bases, 7 bases remained unmatched. The CDR3: CASSKVAGGPNEQFF. The CDR3 nucleotides read TGCGCCAGCAGCAAAGTAGCGGGAGGGCCTAATGAGCAGTTCTTC.

The sample holds one count of this clone. This chain connects TRBV29-1 to TRBJ1-4; weak D call: TRBD1 (6 bases). CDR1 is SQVTM and CDR2 is ANQGSEA in the germline V gene. The CDR3 loop spans 14 amino acids. V lost 4 bases and J 4 bases, leaving 13 bases between the germline ends. DNA for the CDR3: TGCAGCGTTGGGGCTGGGGGCTTTAATGAAAAACTGTTTTTT. Its translation is CSVGAGGFNEKLFF.

The CDR3: CASSRSLRDTNEQFF. CDR3 coding DNA: TGTGCCAGCTCGCGATCACTCCGGGACACCAATGAGCAGTTCTTC. The gene calls are TRBV18 and TRBJ2-1, with a weak D call TRBD1 (6 bases). V lost 6 bases and J 6 bases, leaving 18 bases between the germline ends. There are 15 residues in the CDR3. Germline lookup yields CDR1 KGHSH and CDR2 LQKENI.

This chain joins TRBV9 and TRBJ2-3, with 13 bases lining up with TRBD2. Per the germline V gene, CDR1 is SGDLS and CDR2 is YYNGEE. The CDR3 runs to 15 residues. Trimming removed 2 bases from V and 4 bases from J; junction bases left unmatched: 1. The CDR3 nucleotides read TGTGCCAGCAGCGTTGGACTAGCGGGAGCAGATACGCAGTATTTT. Translating gives CASSVGLAGADTQYF. Looking up the rest from reference TRBV9 and TRBJ2-3 gives the full variable domain: DSGVTQTPKHLITATGQRVTLRCSPRSGDLSVYWYQQSLDQGLQFLIQYYNGEERAKGNILERFSAQQFPDLHSELNLSSLELGDSALYFCASSVGLAGADTQYFGPGTRLTVL.

CDR3 amino acids: CASSSGVETQYF. CDR3 nucleotide sequence: TGTGCCAGCTCTTCAGGGGTGGAGACCCAGTACTTC. The V gene is TRBV18, the J gene TRBJ2-5, with D perhaps TRBD1 (6 bases). The CDR3 contains 12 residues. V was trimmed by 6 bases and J by 5 bases, leaving 10 bases between them. CDR1 and CDR2 from the germline V gene are KGHSH and LQKENI. Full variable domain (remainder filled in from reference TRBV18 and TRBJ2-5): NAGVMQNPRHLVRRRGQEARLRCSPMKGHSHVYWYRQLPEEGLKFMVYLQKENIIDESGMPKERFSAEFPKEGPSILRIQQVVRGDSAAYFCASSSGVETQYFGPGTRLLVL.

The V gene is TRBV14, the J gene TRBJ1-2; D perhaps matches TRBD1 (6 bases). The CDR3 is 17 amino acids. V was pared by 5 bases and J by 8 bases, with 27 bases between. The germline CDR1 and CDR2 sequences are SGHDN and FVKESK. CDR3 in DNA: TGTGCCAGCAGCACCCTCCGTCAGGGGCCGACTCGTCGAGGCTACACCTTC. It translates to CASSTLRQGPTRRGYTF.

The rearrangement uses TRBV28 and TRBJ1-2; tentatively, D is TRBD1 (6 bases). The length of the CDR3 is 14 residues. CDR1 is MDHEN, CDR2 SYDVKM, per germline. V was pared by 1 base and J by 7 bases, with 13 bases between. The CDR3 nucleotides are TGTGCCAGCAGTTTATATGCGGGGGGCTCTGGCTACACCTTC. Translating it yields CASSLYAGGSGYTF.

This clone was observed once. CDR3 amino acids: CASSAGHEQYF. CDR3 coding DNA: TGTGCCAGCAGCGCGGGACACGAGCAGTACTTC. The chain employs TRBV7-9 and TRBJ2-7; a weak D match, TRBD2 (6 bases). The CDR3 loop spans 11 amino acids. The germline gives CDR1 SEHNR, CDR2 FQNEAQ (reference sequence). The germline V and J ends were trimmed by 5 bases and 5 bases, with 7 bases remaining between them.

The V call is TRBV18, the J call TRBJ2-1, with TRBD1 matching over 7 bases. Germline V gene sequence: CDR1 KGHSH, CDR2 LQKENI. CDR3 length equals 16 residues. Unmatched junction bases numbered 7, after V lost 1 base and J lost 4 bases. The CDR3 reads CASSPQTGFPYNEQFF. CDR3 bases: TGTGCCAGCTCACCACAGACAGGGTTCCCTTACAATGAGCAGTTCTTC.

The chain employs TRBV5-6 and TRBJ1-1; D ambiguous. The CDR3 loop spans 13 amino acids. Germline V gives CDR1 SGHDT, CDR2 YYEEEE. Trimming pared 0 bases from V and 0 bases from J, leaving 3 bases between. The CDR3 DNA reads as TGTGCCAGCAGCTTGGGAGTGAACACTGAAGCTTTCTTT. Residues: CASSLGVNTEAFF.

The chain joins TRBV5-1 to TRBJ1-2; D is undetermined. V lost 2 bases, J lost 4 bases, and 12 bases lay in between. The V gene's germline CDR1 is SGHRS and CDR2 YFSETQ. The CDR3 runs 14 residues. The CDR3 region has the DNA TGCGCCAGCAGCTTATCGGGGAACGTCTATGGCTACACCTTC. This translates into CASSLSGNVYGYTF.

The rearrangement links TRBV7-6 to TRBJ2-3; D perhaps matches TRBD2 (5 bases). Trimming cost V 8 bases and J 2 bases, with 11 bases left between them. Germline V gene sequence: CDR1 SGHVS, CDR2 FNYEAQ. This CDR3 is built from 13 residues. CDR3 residues: CASAGGSTDTQYF. The CDR3 coding sequence is TGTGCCAGCGCGGGCGGTTCCACAGATACGCAGTATTTT. The entire variable domain, with the rest obtained from reference TRBV7-6 and TRBJ2-3, is as follows: GAGVSQSPRYKVTKRGQDVALRCDPISGHVSLYWYRQALGQGPEFLTYFNYEAQQDKSGLPNDRFSAERPEGSISTLTIQRTEQRDSAMYRCASAGGSTDTQYFGPGTRLTVL.

V is TRBV7-9 and J is TRBJ2-7; D is unclear. V was clipped by 0 bases and J by 3 bases, with 12 bases between them. The CDR3 loop spans 15 amino acids. CDR1 and CDR2 (germline): SEHNR, FQNEAQ (reference sequence). CDR3 sequence reads: CASSLAGSPNYEQYF. DNA of the CDR3: TGTGCCAGCAGCTTAGCGGGCAGCCCCAACTACGAGCAGTACTTC.

V is TRBV6-1 and J is TRBJ2-7; D remains ambiguous. Looked up from germline, CDR1 is MNHNS and CDR2 is SASEGT. V lost 6 bases and J 4 bases, leaving 10 bases between the germline ends. This CDR3 has 12 amino acids. The CDR3 DNA reads TGTGCCAGCAGGGCTCCTTTGTACGAGCAGTACTTC. Encoded protein: CASRAPLYEQYF.

This clone has a handful of counts. The V and J genes are TRBV30 and TRBJ1-3; D is undetermined. The V gene's germline CDR1 is GTSNPN and CDR2 SVGIG (reference sequence). Between the trimmed V and J ends, which lost 4 bases and 4 bases, there was a span of 5 bases. CDR3 length equals 11 residues. The CDR3 is CAWNQGNTIYF. CDR3 in DNA: TGTGCCTGGAATCAGGGAAACACCATATATTTT.

The chain employs TRBV11-3 and TRBJ1-1; no firm D call. The CDR3 totals 18 residues. Per the germline V gene, CDR1 is SGHNT and CDR2 is YENEEA. Between the trimmed V and J ends, which lost 0 bases and 0 bases, there was a span of 17 bases. The CDR3 region has the DNA TGTGCCAGCAGCTTAGATCTGGCCAGTCCGAGGATGAACACTGAAGCTTTCTTT. Translated: CASSLDLASPRMNTEAFF.

The genes are TRBV29-1 and TRBJ2-2, with D perhaps matching TRBD1 (5 bases). The CDR3 runs to 14 residues. From germline, CDR1 is SQVTM and CDR2 ANQGSEA. The V and J ends lost 4 bases and 6 bases respectively, with 15 bases between them. This CDR3 is CSVVFPQGSGELFF. In DNA, the CDR3 is TGCAGCGTTGTGTTCCCCCAGGGTTCCGGGGAGCTGTTTTTT.

The chain combines TRBV2 with TRBJ2-6; D ambiguous. This CDR3 has 16 residues. CDR1 is SNHLY and CDR2 is FYNNEI in the germline V gene. V dropped 1 base and J dropped 0 bases, with 7 bases sitting between them. The CDR3 region is CASSEGHISGANVLTF. The CDR3 region has the DNA TGTGCCAGCAGTGAAGGGCATATCTCTGGGGCCAACGTCCTGACTTTC.